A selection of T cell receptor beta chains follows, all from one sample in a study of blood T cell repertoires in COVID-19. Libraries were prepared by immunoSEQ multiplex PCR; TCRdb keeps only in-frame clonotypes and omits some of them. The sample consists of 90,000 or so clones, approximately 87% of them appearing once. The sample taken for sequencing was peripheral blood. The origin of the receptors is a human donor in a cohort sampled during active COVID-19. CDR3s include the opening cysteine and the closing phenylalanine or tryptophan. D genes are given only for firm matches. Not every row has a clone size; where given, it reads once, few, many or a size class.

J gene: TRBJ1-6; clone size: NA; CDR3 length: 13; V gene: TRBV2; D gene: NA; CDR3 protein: CASTVVSNSPLHF; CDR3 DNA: TGTGCCAGCACCGTCGTTTCTAATTCACCCCTCCACTTT
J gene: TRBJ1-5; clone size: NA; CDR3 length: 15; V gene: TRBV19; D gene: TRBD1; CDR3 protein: CASTYRDRGRQPQHF; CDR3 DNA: TGTGCCAGTACTTACCGGGACAGGGGGCGACAGCCCCAGCATTTT
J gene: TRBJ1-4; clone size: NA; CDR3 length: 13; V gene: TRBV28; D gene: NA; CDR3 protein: CASSLSSPEKLFF; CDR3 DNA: TGTGCCAGCAGTTTATCTAGCCCGGAAAAACTGTTTTTT
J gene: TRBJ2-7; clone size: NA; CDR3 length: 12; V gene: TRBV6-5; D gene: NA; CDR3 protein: CASSYGGREQYF; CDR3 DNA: TGTGCCAGCAGTTACGGCGGCCGCGAGCAGTACTTC
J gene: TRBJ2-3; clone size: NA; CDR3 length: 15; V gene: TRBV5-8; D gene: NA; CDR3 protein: CASSFGGGATDTQYF; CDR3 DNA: TGTGCCAGCAGCTTCGGAGGGGGGGCGACAGATACGCAGTATTTT
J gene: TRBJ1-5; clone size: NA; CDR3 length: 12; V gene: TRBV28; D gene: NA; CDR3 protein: CASSFSVQPQHF; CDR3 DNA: TGTGCCAGCAGTTTCTCGGTTCAGCCCCAGCATTTT
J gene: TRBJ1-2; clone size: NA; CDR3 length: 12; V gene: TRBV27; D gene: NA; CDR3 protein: CASRALGYGYTF; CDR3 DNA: TGTGCCAGCAGGGCCCTTGGCTATGGCTACACCTTC
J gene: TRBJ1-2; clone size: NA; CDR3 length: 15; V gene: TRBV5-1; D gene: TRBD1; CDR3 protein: CASSFSGQGRDGYTF; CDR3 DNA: TGCGCCAGCAGTTTCTCCGGACAGGGGAGAGATGGCTACACCTTC
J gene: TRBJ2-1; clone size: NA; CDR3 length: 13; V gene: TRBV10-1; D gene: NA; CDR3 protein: CASSSGVRYEQFF; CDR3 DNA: TGCGCCAGCAGTTCAGGGGTCCGATATGAGCAGTTCTTC
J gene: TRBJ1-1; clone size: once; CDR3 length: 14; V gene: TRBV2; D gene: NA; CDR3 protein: CASTLDGEDTEAFF; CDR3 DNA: TGTGCCAGCACCTTGGACGGGGAGGACACTGAAGCTTTCTTT
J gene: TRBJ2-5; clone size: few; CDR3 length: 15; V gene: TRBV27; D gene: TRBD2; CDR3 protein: CASTERAGFQETQYF; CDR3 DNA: TGTGCCAGCACCGAAAGAGCGGGGTTTCAAGAGACCCAGTACTTC
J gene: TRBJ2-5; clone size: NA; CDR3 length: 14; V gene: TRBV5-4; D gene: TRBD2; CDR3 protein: CASSPPSGRETQYF; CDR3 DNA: TGTGCCAGCAGCCCTCCTAGCGGGAGAGAGACCCAGTACTTC
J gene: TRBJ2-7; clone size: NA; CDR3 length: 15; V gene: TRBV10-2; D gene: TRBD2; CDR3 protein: CASSESRTSGYEQYF; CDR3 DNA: TGCGCCAGCAGTGAGTCCCGGACTAGCGGCTACGAGCAGTACTTC
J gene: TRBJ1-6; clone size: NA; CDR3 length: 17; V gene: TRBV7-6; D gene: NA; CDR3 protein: CASSLEAGRLRDSPLHF; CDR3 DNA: TGTGCCAGCAGCTTAGAAGCCGGTCGTCTGAGGGATTCACCCCTCCACTTT
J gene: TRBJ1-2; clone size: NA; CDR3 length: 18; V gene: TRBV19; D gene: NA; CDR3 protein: CASTNNGGQPGSIYGYTF; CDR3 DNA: TGTGCCAGTACAAATAACGGTGGGCAGCCCGGTTCAATCTATGGCTACACCTTC
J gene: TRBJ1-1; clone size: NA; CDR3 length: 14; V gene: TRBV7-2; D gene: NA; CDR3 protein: CASNEGGLNTEAFF; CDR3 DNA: TGTGCCAGCAACGAGGGCGGGTTGAACACTGAAGCTTTCTTT
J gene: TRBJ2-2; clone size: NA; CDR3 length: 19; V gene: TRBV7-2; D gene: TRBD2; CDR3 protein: CASSPPGRVASGLSGELFF; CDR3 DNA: TGTGCCAGCAGCCCCCCTGGTCGGGTGGCTAGCGGGCTTTCAGGGGAGCTGTTTTTT
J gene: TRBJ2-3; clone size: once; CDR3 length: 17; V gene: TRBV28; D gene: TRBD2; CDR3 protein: CASSLGWGLAGSDTQYF; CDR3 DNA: TGTGCCAGCAGTTTAGGTTGGGGACTAGCGGGATCAGATACGCAGTATTTT
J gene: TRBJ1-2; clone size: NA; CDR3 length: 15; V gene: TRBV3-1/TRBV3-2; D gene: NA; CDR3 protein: CASSRGQGGMWGYTF; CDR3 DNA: TGTGCCAGCAGCCGGGGCCAGGGAGGGATGTGGGGCTACACCTTC
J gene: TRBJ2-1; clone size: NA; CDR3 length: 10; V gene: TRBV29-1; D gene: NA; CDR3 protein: CSARTAQQFF; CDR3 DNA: TGCAGCGCCCGGACAGCCCAGCAGTTCTTC
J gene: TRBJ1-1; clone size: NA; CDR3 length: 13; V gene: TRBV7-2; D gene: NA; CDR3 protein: CASSPQGYFEAFF; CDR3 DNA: TGTGCCAGCAGCCCTCAGGGTTACTTCGAAGCTTTCTTT
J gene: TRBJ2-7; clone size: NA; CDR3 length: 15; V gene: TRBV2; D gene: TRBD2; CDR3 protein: CASSEEGLAGDEQYF; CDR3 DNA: TGTGCCAGCAGTGAAGAGGGACTAGCGGGAGACGAGCAGTACTTC
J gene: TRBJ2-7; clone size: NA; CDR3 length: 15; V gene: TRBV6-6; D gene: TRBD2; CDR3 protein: CASSQSGTRSYEQYF; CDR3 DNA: TGTGCCAGCAGTCAATCCGGGACTAGGTCCTACGAGCAGTACTTC
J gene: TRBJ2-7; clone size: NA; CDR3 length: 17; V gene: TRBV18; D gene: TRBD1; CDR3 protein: CASSPFRDSGITYEQYF; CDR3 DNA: TGTGCCAGCTCACCCTTTAGGGACAGTGGAATCACCTACGAGCAGTACTTC
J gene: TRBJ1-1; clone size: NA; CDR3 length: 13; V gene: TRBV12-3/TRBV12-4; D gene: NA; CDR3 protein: CASSLKGGTEAFF; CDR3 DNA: TGTGCCAGCAGTTTGAAAGGGGGCACTGAAGCTTTCTTT
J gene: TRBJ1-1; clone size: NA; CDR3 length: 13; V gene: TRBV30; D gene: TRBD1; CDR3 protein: CAWRLTGGAEAFF; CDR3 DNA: TGTGCCTGGAGGCTGACAGGGGGCGCCGAAGCTTTCTTT
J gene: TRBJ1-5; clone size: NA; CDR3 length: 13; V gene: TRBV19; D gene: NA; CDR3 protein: CASSEGRGQPQHF; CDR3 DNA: TGTGCCAGTAGTGAAGGCAGGGGTCAGCCCCAGCATTTT